This TCR beta chain is drawn from a study of T cell responses to AZD1222 COVID-19 vaccine. This table comes from immunoSEQ multiplex PCR, and its TCRdb copy is limited to in-frame clones, with some not included. The profile covers fewer than 50,000 clones, with approximately 80% appearing a single time and 5.5% to 8% taken by the ten largest. Germline lookup yields CDR1 MDHEN and CDR2 SYDVKM. Losses at the gene ends were 4 bases for V and 2 bases for J; bases not matched to a gene: 5. The CDR3 covers 15 residues. The rearrangement links TRBV28 to TRBJ1-2, with 9 bases fitting TRBD1. This specimen consisted of peripheral blood, obtained on day 0 of AZD1222 vaccination. The sequence came from an adult in good health. The CDR3 DNA follows: TGTGCCAGCAGTTCACCGGGACAGGGAAACTATGGCTACACCTTC. It translates to CASSSPGQGNYGYTF.